This TCR beta chain appears in the sequencing data of a study of T cells in Graves' hyperthyroidism and ophthalmopathy. Study at large: Peripheral blood specimens were obtained at initial diagnosis, prior to any treatment.

At least ten counts were recorded for this clonotype. Its antigen is not known. Per germline, CDR1 SNHLY and CDR2 FYNNEI. V lost 1 base and J lost 6, with 7 bases in between. CDR3 length: 12 amino acids. Study observations and caveats: A model using 13 V-J features told ophthalmopathy apart from stable hyperthyroidism. Progression to ophthalmopathy was predicted a median of approximately 6.4 months early.

RNA transcripts provided the source from which TCR beta CDR3 regions were amplified. The TCR CDR3 first-round RT-PCR relied on the HTBI primer set. TCRdb re-derived calls from the multiplex PCR reads in MiXCR, one entry per CDR3 protein. This sample has about 400,000 distinct CDR3 sequences, with approximately 15% found just once. The receptor was derived from a young woman with Graves' hyperthyroidism. The rearrangement joins TRBV2 to TRBJ2-7, with D unresolved. Input material: blood. The CDR3 DNA reads as TGTGCCAGCAGTGAAGGGCCCGTCGAGCAGTACTTC. Translation gives CASSEGPVEQYF.